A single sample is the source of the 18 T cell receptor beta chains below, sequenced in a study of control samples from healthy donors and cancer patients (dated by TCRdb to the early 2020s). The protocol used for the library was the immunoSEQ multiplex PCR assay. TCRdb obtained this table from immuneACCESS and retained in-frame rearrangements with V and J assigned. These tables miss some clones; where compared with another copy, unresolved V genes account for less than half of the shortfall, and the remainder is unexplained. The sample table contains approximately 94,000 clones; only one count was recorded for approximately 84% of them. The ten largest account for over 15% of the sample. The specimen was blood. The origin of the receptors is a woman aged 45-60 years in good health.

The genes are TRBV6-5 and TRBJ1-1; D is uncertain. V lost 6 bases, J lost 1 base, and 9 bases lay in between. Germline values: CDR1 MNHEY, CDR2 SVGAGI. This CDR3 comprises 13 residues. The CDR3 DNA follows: TGTGCCAGCAGGCGGCAGCGGAACACTGAAGCTTTCTTT. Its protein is CASRRQRNTEAFF.

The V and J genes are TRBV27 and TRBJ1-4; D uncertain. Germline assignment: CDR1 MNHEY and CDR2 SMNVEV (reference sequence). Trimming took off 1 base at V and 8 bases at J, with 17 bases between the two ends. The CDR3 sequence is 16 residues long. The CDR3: CASSLFLGSPGEKLFF. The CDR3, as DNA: TGTGCCAGCAGTTTATTCTTGGGTAGCCCTGGGGAAAAACTGTTTTTT.

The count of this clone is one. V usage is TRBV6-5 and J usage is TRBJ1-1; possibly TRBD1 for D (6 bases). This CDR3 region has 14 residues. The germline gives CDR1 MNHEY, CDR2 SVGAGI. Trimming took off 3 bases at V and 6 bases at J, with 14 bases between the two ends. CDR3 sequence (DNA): TGTGCCAGCAGTTATACGGGACAAATTTCTGAAGCTTTCTTT. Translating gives CASSYTGQISEAFF.

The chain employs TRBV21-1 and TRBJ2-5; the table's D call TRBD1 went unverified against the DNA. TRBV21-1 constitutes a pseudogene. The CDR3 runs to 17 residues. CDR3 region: CASRMDYRDRVGETQYF. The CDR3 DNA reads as TGTGCCAGCAGAATGGATTACCGGGACAGGGTTGGGGAGACCCAGTACTTC.

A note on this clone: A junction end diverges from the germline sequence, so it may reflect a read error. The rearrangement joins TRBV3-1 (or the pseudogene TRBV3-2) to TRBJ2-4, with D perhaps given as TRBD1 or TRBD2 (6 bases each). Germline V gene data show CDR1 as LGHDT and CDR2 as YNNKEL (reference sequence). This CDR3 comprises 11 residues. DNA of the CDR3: TGTGCCAGCAGCCATGGGGGGCGTTGGGACTTC. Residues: CASSHGGRWDF.

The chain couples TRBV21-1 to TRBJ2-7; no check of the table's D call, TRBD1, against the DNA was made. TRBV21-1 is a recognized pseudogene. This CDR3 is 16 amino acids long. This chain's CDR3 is CASSKDRGAPLDEQYF. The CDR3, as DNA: TGTGCCAGCAGCAAGGACAGGGGGGCCCCCCTAGACGAGCAGTACTTC.

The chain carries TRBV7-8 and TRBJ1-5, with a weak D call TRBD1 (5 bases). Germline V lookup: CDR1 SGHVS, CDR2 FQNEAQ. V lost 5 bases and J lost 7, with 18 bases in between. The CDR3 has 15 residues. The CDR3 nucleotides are TGTGCCAGCAGCCTATCCCGGGACTTATTGCAGCCCCAGCATTTT. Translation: CASSLSRDLLQPQHF.

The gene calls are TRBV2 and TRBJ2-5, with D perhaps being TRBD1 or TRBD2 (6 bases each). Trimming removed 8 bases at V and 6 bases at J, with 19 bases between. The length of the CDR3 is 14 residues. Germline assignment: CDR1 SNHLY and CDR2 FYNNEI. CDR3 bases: TGTGCCAGCGCCCCCGAGGGGGGCTCCAAGACCCAGTACTTC. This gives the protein CASAPEGGSKTQYF.

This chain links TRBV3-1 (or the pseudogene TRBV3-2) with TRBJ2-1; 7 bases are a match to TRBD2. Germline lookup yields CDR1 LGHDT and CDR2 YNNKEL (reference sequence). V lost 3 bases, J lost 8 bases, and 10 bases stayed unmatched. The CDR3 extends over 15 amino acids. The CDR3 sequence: CASSQRLAARDEQFF. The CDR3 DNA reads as TGTGCCAGCAGCCAGAGGCTAGCGGCTAGGGATGAGCAGTTCTTC.

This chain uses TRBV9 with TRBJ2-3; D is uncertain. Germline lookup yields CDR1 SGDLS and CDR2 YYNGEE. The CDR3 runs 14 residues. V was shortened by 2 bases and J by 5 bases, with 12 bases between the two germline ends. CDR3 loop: CASSVKLRRDTQYF. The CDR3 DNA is TGTGCCAGCAGCGTCAAGCTTAGAAGAGATACGCAGTATTTT. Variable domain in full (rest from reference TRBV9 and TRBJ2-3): DSGVTQTPKHLITATGQRVTLRCSPRSGDLSVYWYQQSLDQGLQFLIQYYNGEERAKGNILERFSAQQFPDLHSELNLSSLELGDSALYFCASSVKLRRDTQYFGPGTRLTVL.

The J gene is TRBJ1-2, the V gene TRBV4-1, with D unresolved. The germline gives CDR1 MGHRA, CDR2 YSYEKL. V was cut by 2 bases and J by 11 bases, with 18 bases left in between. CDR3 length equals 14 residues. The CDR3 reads CASSQRSTGPWYTF. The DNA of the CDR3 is TGCGCCAGCAGCCAACGGTCTACTGGGCCGTGGTACACCTTC.

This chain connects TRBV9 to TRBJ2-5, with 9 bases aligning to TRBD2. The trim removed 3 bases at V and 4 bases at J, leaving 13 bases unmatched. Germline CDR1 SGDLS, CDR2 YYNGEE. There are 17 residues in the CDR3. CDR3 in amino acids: CASSDPLLRGGLETQYF. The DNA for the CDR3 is TGTGCCAGCAGCGACCCACTTCTGCGGGGGGGCCTAGAGACCCAGTACTTC.

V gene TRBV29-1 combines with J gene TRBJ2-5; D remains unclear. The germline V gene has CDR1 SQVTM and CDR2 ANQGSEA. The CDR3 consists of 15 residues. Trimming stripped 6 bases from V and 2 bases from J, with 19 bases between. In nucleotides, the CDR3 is TGCAGCGTCCACCGTACCTTAACGGCACAAGAGACCCAGTACTTC. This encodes CSVHRTLTAQETQYF.

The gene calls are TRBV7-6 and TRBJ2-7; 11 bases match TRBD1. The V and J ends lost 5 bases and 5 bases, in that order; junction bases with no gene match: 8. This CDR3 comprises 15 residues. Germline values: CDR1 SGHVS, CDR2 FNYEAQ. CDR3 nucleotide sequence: TGTGCCAGCAGCCCCAATCGGGACAGGGGGGACGAGCAGTACTTC. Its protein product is CASSPNRDRGDEQYF.

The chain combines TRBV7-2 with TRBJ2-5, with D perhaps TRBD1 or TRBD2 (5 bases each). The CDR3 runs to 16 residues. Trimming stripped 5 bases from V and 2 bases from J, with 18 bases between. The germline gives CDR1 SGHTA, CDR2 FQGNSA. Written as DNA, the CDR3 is TGTGCCAGCAGCAACCAAAACCGGGACGCACAAGAGACCCAGTACTTC. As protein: CASSNQNRDAQETQYF.

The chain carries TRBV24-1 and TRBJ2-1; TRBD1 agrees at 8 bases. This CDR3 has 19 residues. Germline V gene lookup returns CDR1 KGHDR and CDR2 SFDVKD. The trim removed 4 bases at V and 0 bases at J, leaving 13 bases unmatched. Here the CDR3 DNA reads TGTGCCACCAGTGACCACATGGGGGGACAGGTACTCTCCTACAATGAGCAGTTCTTC. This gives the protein CATSDHMGGQVLSYNEQFF.

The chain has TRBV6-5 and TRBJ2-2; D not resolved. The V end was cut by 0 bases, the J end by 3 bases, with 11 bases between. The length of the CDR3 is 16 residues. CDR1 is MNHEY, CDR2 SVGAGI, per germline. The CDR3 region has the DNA TGTGCCAGCAGTTACTCAATCGGGTCGGACACCGGGGAGCTGTTTTTT. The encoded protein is CASSYSIGSDTGELFF.

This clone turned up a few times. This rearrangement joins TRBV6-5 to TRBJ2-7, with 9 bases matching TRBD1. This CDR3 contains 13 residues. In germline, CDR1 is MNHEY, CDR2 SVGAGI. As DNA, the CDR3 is TGTGCTACCACCGGGACAGGGCCCTACGAGCAGTACTTC. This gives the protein CATTGTGPYEQYF.